This T cell receptor beta chain was identified during a study of shared clonotypes between healthy human individuals. Study outcomes and limitations: Rarefaction gave evidence that sorted-subset sequencing remained incomplete despite large depth. Memory subsets generally showed smaller estimated richness than naive subsets did.

V lost 7 bases, J lost 0 bases, and 4 bases lay in between. This CDR3 is built from 13 residues. CDR1 and CDR2 (germline): KGHSH, LQKENI. The protocol was immunoSEQ multiplex PCR, while the TCRdb copy is restricted to in-frame clones and leaves out a portion. The profile shows about 1 million clones, around 75% of them singletons. This clone was counted at least ten times. Its target is not known. The chain joins TRBV18 to TRBJ2-6, with D hard to call. Sequencing used memory CD4+ T cells sorted from blood. Subset indicated: CD45RA-negative fraction. The sequence was collected from a man aged 18 to 30 in good health. CDR3 residues: CASLLSGANVLTF. In DNA, the CDR3 is TGTGCCAGCTTGCTCTCTGGGGCCAACGTCCTGACTTTC.